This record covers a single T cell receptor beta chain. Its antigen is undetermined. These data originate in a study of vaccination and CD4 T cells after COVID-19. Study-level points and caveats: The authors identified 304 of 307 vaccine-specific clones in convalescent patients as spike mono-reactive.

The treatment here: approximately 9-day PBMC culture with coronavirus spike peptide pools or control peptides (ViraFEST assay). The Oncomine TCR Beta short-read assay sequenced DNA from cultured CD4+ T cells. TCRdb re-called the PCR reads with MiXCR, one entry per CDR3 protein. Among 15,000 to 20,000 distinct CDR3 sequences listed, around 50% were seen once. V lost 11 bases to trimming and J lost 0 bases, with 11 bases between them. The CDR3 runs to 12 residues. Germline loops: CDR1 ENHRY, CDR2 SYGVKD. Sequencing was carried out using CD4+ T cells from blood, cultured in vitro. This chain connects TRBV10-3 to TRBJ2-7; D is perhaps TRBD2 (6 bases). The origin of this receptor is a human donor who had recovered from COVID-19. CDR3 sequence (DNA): TGTGCCGCTGGGACTTCCTCCTACGAGCAGTACTTC. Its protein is CAAGTSSYEQYF.